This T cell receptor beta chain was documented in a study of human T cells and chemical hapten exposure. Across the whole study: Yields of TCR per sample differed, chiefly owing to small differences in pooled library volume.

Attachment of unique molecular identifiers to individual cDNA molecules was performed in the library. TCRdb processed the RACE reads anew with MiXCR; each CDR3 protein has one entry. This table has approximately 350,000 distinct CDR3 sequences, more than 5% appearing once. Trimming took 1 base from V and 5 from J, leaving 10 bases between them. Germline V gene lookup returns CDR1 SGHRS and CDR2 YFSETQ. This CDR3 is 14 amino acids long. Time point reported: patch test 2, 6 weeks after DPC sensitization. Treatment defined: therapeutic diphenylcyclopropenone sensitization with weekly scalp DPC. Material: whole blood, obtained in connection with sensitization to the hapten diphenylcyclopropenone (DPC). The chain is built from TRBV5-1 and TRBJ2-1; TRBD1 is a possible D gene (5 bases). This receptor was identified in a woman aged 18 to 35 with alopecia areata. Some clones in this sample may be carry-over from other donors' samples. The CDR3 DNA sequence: TGCGCCAGCAGCTTGCGTCAGGGCCACAATGAGCAGTTCTTC. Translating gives CASSLRQGHNEQFF. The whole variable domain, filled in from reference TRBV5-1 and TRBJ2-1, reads KAGVTQTPRYLIKTRGQQVTLSCSPISGHRSVSWYQQTPGQGLQFLFEYFSETQRNKGNFPGRFSGRQFSNSRSEMNVSTLELGDSALYLCASSLRQGHNEQFFGPGTRLTVL.